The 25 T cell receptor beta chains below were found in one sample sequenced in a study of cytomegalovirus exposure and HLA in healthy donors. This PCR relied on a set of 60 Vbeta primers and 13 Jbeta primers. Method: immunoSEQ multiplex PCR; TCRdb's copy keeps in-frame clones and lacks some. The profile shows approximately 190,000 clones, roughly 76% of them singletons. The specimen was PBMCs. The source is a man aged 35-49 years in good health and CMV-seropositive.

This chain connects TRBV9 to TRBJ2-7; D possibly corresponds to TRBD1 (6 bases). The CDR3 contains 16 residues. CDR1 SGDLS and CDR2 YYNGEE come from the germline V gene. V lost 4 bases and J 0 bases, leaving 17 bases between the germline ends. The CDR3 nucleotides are TGTGCCAGCAGCCCCGAACTTACAGGGAACTCCTACGAGCAGTACTTC. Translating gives CASSPELTGNSYEQYF.

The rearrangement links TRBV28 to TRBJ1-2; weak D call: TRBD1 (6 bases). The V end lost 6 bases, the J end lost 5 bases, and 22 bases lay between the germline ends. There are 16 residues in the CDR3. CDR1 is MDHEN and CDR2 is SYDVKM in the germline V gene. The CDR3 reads CASSPQDNSGAYGYTF. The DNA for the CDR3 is TGTGCCAGCAGCCCCCAGGACAATTCAGGGGCTTATGGCTACACCTTC.

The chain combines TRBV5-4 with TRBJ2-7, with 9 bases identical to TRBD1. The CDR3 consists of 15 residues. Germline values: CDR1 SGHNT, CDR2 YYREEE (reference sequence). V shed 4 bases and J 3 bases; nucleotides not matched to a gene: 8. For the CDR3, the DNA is TGTGCCAGCAGCGACCGGGACAGGGCCCGCTACGAGCAGTACTTC. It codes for CASSDRDRARYEQYF. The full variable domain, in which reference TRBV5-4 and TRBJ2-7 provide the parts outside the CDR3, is ETGVTQSPTHLIKTRGQQVTLRCSSQSGHNTVSWYQQALGQGPQFIFQYYREEENGRGNFPPRFSGLQFPNYSSELNVNALELDDSALYLCASSDRDRARYEQYFGPGTRLTVT.

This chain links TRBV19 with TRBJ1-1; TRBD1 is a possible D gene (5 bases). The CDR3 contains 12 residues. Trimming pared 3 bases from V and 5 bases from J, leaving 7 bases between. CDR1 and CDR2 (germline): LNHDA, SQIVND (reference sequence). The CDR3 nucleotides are TGTGCCAGTAGTATTCGGGGGACTGAAGCTTTCTTT. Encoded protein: CASSIRGTEAFF.

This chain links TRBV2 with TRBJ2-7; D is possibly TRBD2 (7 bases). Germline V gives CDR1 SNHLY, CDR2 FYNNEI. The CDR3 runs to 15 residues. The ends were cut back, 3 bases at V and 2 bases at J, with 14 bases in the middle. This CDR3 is CASSEGRGPTYEQYF. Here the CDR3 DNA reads TGTGCCAGCAGTGAGGGGCGGGGGCCAACCTACGAGCAGTACTTC.

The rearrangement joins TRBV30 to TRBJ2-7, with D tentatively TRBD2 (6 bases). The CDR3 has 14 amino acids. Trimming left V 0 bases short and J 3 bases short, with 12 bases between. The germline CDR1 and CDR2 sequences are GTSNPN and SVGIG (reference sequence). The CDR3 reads CAWSVGFGGYEQYF. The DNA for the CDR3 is TGTGCCTGGAGTGTTGGGTTCGGGGGCTACGAGCAGTACTTC. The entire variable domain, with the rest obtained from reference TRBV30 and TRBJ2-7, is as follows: SQTIHQWPATLVQPVGSPLSLECTVEGTSNPNLYWYRQAAGRGLQLLFYSVGIGQISSEVPQNLSASRPQDRQFILSSKKLLLSDSGFYLCAWSVGFGGYEQYFGPGTRLTVT.

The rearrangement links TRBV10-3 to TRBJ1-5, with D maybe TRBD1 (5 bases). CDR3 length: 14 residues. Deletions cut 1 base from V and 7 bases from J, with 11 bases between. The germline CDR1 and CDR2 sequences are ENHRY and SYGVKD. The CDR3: CAISEYKGHQPQHF. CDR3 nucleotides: TGTGCCATCAGTGAGTATAAGGGGCACCAGCCCCAGCATTTT.

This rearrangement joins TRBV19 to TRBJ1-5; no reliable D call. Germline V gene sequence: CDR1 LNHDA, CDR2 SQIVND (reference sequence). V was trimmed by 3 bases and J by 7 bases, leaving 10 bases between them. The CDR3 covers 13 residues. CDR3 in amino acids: CASSIEFTQPQHF. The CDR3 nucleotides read TGTGCCAGTAGTATTGAGTTCACCCAGCCCCAGCATTTT. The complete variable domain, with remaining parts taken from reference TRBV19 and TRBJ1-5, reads DGGITQSPKYLFRKEGQNVTLSCEQNLNHDAMYWYRQDPGQGLRLIYYSQIVNDFQKGDIAEGYSVSREKKESFPLTVTSAQKNPTAFYLCASSIEFTQPQHFGDGTRLSIL.

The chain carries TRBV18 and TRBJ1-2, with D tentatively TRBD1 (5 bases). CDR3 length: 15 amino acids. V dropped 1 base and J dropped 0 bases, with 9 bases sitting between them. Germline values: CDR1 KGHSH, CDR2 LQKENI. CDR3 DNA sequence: TGTGCCAGCTCACCACAACAGGCCGCTAACTATGGCTACACCTTC. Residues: CASSPQQAANYGYTF.

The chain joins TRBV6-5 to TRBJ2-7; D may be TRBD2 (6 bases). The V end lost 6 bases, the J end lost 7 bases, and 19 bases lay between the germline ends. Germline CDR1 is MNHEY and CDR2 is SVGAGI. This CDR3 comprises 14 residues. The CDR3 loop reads CASREGLAVWEQYF. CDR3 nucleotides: TGTGCCAGCAGGGAGGGACTGGCAGTCTGGGAGCAGTACTTC.

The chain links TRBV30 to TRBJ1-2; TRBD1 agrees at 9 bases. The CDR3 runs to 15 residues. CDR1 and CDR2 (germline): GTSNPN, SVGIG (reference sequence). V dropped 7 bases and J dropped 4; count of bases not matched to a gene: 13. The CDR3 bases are TGTGCCTACCCGGGACAGGGATCCCCTAGCTATGGCTACACCTTC. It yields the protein CAYPGQGSPSYGYTF. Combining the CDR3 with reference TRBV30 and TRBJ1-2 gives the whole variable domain SQTIHQWPATLVQPVGSPLSLECTVEGTSNPNLYWYRQAAGRGLQLLFYSVGIGQISSEVPQNLSASRPQDRQFILSSKKLLLSDSGFYLCAYPGQGSPSYGYTFGSGTRLTVV.

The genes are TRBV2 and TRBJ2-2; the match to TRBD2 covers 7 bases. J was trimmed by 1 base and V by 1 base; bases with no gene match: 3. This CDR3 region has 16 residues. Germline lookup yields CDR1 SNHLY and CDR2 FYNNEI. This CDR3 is CASSEGGGGNTGELFF. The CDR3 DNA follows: TGTGCCAGCAGTGAAGGTGGGGGGGGGAACACCGGGGAGCTGTTTTTT.

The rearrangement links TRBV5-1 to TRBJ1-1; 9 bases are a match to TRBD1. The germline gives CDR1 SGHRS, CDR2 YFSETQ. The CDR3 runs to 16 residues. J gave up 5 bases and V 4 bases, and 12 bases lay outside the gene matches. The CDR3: CASSTKQGARYTEAFF. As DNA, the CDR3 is TGCGCCAGCAGCACCAAACAGGGGGCGCGTTATACTGAAGCTTTCTTT. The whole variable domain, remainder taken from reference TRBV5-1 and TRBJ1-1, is KAGVTQTPRYLIKTRGQQVTLSCSPISGHRSVSWYQQTPGQGLQFLFEYFSETQRNKGNFPGRFSGRQFSNSRSEMNVSTLELGDSALYLCASSTKQGARYTEAFFGQGTRLTVV.

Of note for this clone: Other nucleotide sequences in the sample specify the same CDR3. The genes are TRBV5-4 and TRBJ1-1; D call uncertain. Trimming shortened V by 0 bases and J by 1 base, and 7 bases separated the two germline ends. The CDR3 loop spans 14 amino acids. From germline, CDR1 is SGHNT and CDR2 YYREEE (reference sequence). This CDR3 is CASSLAGWNTEAFF. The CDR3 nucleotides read TGTGCCAGCAGCTTGGCGGGGTGGAACACTGAAGCTTTCTTT.

CDR3 nucleotide sequence: TGCGCCAGCAGCTTGGTAGCGGGGGTCTTCCAAGAGACCCAGTACTTC. This gives the protein CASSLVAGVFQETQYF. The rearrangement uses TRBV5-1 and TRBJ2-5; 9 bases agree with TRBD2. Trimming cost V 0 bases and J 1 base; bases outside gene matches: 4. The CDR3 is 16 amino acids. Germline CDR1 reads SGHRS; CDR2 reads YFSETQ.

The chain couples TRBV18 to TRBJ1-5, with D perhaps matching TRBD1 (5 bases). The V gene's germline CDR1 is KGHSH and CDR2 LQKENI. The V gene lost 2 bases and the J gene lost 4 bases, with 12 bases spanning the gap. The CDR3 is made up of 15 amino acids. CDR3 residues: CASSPTGRVNQPQHF. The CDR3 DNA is TGTGCCAGCTCACCAACAGGACGGGTAAATCAGCCCCAGCATTTT.

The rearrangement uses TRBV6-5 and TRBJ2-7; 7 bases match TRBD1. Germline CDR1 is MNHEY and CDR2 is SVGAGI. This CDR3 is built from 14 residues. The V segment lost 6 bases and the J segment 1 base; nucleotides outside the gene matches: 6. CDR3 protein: CASRSGTASYEQYF. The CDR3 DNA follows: TGTGCCAGCAGATCCGGGACAGCATCCTACGAGCAGTACTTC.

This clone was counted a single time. CDR3 DNA: TGTGCCAGCAGCCCGGTGGGGAGCTCCTACGAGCAGTACTTC. This codes for CASSPVGSSYEQYF. The chain joins TRBV25-1 to TRBJ2-7; TRBD2 is a possible D gene (5 bases). Trimming took off 6 bases at V and 0 bases at J, with 12 bases between the two ends. Germline CDR1 is MGHDK and CDR2 is SYGVNS. This CDR3 region has 14 residues.

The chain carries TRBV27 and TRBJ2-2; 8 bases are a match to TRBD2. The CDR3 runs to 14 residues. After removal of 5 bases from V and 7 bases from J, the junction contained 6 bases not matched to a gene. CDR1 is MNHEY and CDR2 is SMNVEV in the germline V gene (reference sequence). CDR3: CASSASGGHGELFF. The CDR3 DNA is TGTGCCAGCAGTGCAAGCGGGGGTCACGGGGAGCTGTTTTTT.

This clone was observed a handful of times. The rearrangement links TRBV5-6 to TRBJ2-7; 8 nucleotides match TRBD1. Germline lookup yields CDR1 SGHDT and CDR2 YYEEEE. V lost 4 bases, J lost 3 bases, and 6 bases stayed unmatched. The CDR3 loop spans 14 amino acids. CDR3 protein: CASSSRGTGYEQYF. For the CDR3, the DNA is TGTGCCAGCAGCAGCAGGGGGACAGGCTACGAGCAGTACTTC. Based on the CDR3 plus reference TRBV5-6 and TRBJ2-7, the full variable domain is DAGVTQSPTHLIKTRGQQVTLRCSPKSGHDTVSWYQQALGQGPQFIFQYYEEEERQRGNFPDRFSGHQFPNYSSELNVNALLLGDSALYLCASSSRGTGYEQYFGPGTRLTVT.

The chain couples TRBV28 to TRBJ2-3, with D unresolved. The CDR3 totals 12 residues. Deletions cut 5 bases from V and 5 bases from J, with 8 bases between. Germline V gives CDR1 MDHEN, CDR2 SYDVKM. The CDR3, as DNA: TGTGCCAGCAGTCCCCAGGTAGATACGCAGTATTTT. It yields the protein CASSPQVDTQYF.

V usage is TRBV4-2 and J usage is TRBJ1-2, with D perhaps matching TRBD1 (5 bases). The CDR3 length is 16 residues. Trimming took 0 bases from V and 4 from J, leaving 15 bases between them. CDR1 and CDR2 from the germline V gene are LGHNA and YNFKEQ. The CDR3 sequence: CASSQERRQLIYGYTF. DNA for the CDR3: TGTGCCAGCAGCCAAGAACGAAGACAGCTCATCTATGGCTACACCTTC.

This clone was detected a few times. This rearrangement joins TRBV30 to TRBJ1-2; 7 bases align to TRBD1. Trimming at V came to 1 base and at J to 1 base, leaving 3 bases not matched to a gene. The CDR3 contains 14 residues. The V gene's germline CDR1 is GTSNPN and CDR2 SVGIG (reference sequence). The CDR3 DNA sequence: TGTGCCTGGAGTGACAGGGGAAATAACTATGGCTACACCTTC. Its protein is CAWSDRGNNYGYTF.

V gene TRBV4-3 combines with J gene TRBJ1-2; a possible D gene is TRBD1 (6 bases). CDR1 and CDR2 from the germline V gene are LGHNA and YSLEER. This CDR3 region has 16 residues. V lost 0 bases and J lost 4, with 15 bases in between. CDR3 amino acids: CASSQEITGGGYGYTF. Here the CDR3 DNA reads TGCGCCAGCAGCCAAGAAATAACGGGAGGGGGCTATGGCTACACCTTC.

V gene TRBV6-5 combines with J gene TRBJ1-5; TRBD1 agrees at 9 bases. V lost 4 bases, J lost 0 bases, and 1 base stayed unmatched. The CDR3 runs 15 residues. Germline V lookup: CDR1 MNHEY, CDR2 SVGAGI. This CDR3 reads CASSWTGDSNQPQHF. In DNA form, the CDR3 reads TGTGCCAGCAGTTGGACAGGGGATAGCAATCAGCCCCAGCATTTT.